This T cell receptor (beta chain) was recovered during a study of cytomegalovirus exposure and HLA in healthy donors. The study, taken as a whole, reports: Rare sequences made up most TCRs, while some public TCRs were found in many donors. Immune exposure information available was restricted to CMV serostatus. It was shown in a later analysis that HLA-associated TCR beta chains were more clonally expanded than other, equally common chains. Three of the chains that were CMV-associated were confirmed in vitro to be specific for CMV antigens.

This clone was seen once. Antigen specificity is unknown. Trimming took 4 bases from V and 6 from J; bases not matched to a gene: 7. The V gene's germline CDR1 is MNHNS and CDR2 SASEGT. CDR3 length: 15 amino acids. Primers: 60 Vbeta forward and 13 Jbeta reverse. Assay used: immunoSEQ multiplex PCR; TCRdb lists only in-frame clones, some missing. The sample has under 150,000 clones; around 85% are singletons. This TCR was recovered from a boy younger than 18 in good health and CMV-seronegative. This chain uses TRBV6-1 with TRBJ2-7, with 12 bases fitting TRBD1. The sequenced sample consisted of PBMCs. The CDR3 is CASSGRDRGRGEQYF. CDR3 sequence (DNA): TGTGCCAGCAGTGGCCGGGACAGGGGGCGAGGCGAGCAGTACTTC.